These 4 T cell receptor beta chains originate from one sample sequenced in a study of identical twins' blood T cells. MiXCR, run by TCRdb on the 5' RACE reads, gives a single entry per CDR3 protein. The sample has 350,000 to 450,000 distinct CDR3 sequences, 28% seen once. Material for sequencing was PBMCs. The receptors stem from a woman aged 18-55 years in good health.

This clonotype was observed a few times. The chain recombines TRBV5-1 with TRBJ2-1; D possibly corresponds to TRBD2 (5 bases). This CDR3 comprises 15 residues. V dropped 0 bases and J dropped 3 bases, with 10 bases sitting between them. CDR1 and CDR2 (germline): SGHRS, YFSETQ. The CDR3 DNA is TGCGCCAGCAGCTTGGGTCTAGCTAACTACAATGAGCAGTTCTTC. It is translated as CASSLGLANYNEQFF.

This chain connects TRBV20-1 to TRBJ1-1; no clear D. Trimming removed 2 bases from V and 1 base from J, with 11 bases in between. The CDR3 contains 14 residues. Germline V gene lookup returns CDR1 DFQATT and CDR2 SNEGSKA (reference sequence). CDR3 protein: CSARPLGSNTEAFF. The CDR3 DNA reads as TGCAGTGCTAGACCACTAGGGTCGAACACTGAAGCTTTCTTT.

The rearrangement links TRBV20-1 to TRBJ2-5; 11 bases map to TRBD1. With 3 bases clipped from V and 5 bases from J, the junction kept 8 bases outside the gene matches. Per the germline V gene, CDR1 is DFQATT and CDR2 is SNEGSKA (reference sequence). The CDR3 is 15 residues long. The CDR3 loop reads CSASFPGQGEETQYF. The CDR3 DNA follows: TGCAGTGCTAGTTTCCCGGGACAGGGGGAGGAGACCCAGTACTTC.

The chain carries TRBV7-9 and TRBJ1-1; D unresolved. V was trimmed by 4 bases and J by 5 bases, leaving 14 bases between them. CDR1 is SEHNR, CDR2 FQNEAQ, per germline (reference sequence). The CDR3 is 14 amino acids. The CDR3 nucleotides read TGTGCCAGCAGCTCGCAGATACGTGCGACTGAAGCTTTCTTT. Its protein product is CASSSQIRATEAFF.